This entry lists 18 T cell receptor beta chains sequenced from one sample in a study of T cell repertoires and HLA-DP antigens. The antigens for these receptors are not known. Profiled with immunoSEQ multiplex PCR; TCRdb holds only in-frame clones, not every one. The sample consists of about 73,000 clones, 80% of them appearing once. Material: CD4+ T cells from PBMCs. Receptors were obtained from a man between 60 and 75 years old in good health and CMV-seronegative.

CDR3 in DNA: TGTGCCAGCAGCTTAGGTCGACTAGCCCATGAGACCCAGTACTTC. Translation gives CASSLGRLAHETQYF. This chain joins TRBV7-8 and TRBJ2-5; TRBD2 aligns across 7 bases. J was trimmed by 5 bases and V by 1 base; bases with no gene match: 7. The CDR3 is made up of 15 amino acids. Per germline, CDR1 SGHVS and CDR2 FQNEAQ.

This clone was counted only a few times. This chain joins TRBV7-2 and TRBJ1-6; D is perhaps TRBD1 (6 bases). Germline V lookup: CDR1 SGHTA, CDR2 FQGNSA. The ends were cut back, 3 bases at V and 10 bases at J, with 13 bases in the middle. There are 14 residues in the CDR3. In nucleotides, the CDR3 is TGTGCCAGCAGCTTCGGGGGCACGGGCTCACCCCTCCACTTT. Translation: CASSFGGTGSPLHF.

V is TRBV16 and J is TRBJ2-7, with 7 bases matching TRBD1. This CDR3 has 15 residues. Germline values: CDR1 KGHSY, CDR2 FQNENV. Trimming removed 0 bases from V and 6 bases from J; junction bases left unmatched: 8. In DNA, the CDR3 is TGTGCCAGCAGCCAATCGCCGGGACAGAAAGGCGAGCAGTACTTC. Its translation: CASSQSPGQKGEQYF.

The chain uses TRBV6-1 and TRBJ1-5, with 10 bases fitting TRBD1. Looked up from germline, CDR1 is MNHNS and CDR2 is SASEGT. The junction had 5 bases not matched to a gene; V was cut back by 0 bases and J by 9 bases. This CDR3 is 15 amino acids long. CDR3 protein: CASSEAGQGRGPQHF. CDR3 DNA: TGTGCCAGCAGTGAAGCGGGACAGGGGCGAGGGCCCCAGCATTTT.

The rearrangement uses TRBV30 and TRBJ1-3; D uncertain. Trimming took off 2 bases at V and 2 bases at J, with 13 bases between the two ends. The CDR3 contains 15 residues. The germline CDR1 and CDR2 sequences are GTSNPN and SVGIG (reference sequence). This chain's CDR3 is CAWSRSRSAGNTIYF. The CDR3, as DNA: TGTGCCTGGAGTCGTTCTAGGTCGGCTGGAAACACCATATATTTT.

The chain links TRBV7-2 to TRBJ1-5, with 8 bases identical to TRBD1. With 1 base clipped from V and 5 bases from J, the junction kept 4 bases outside the gene matches. The CDR3 is 15 residues long. CDR1 is SGHTA, CDR2 FQGNSA, per germline. The CDR3 nucleotides read TGTGCCAGCAGCTTAGAGGTCAGGGGGCATCAGCCCCAGCATTTT. Amino acid sequence: CASSLEVRGHQPQHF.

The rearrangement links TRBV6-5 to TRBJ2-7; TRBD1 or TRBD2 may be the D gene (5 bases each). Germline loops: CDR1 MNHEY, CDR2 SVGAGI. The CDR3 is made up of 13 amino acids. V shed 5 bases and J shed 3 bases, with 11 bases lying between them. Here the CDR3 DNA reads TGTGCCAGCAGTCGGGACGGGTTCTACGAGCAGTACTTC. Encoded protein: CASSRDGFYEQYF.

This chain uses TRBV2 with TRBJ2-3; D uncertain. V lost 1 base and J 2 bases, leaving 7 bases between the germline ends. This CDR3 has 14 residues. CDR1 is SNHLY and CDR2 is FYNNEI in the germline V gene. The CDR3 here is CASSEGLSTDTQYF. CDR3 coding DNA: TGTGCCAGCAGTGAAGGTCTCTCCACAGATACGCAGTATTTT. Supplemented by reference TRBV2 and TRBJ2-3, the full variable domain reads EPEVTQTPSHQVTQMGQEVILRCVPISNHLYFYWYRQILGQKVEFLVSFYNNEISEKSEIFDDQFSVERPDGSNFTLKIRSTKLEDSAMYFCASSEGLSTDTQYFGPGTRLTVL.

This clone appeared a single time. The chain combines TRBV19 with TRBJ1-5; the D is unclear. V was clipped by 8 bases and J by 5 bases, with 13 bases between them. Per germline, CDR1 LNHDA and CDR2 SQIVND (reference sequence). This CDR3 contains 13 residues. The CDR3 spells CASRRTRDQPQHF. CDR3 DNA: TGTGCCAGTCGACGAACCAGAGATCAGCCCCAGCATTTT.

J is TRBJ2-7 and V is TRBV27; TRBD1 might be the D (5 bases). The V end was cut by 4 bases, the J end by 3 bases, with 16 bases between. From germline, CDR1 is MNHEY and CDR2 SMNVEV (reference sequence). The CDR3 consists of 15 residues. The CDR3 is CASSSPSGHHYEQYF. The CDR3 nucleotides read TGTGCCAGCAGTTCTCCTTCAGGACACCACTACGAGCAGTACTTC.

The chain combines TRBV29-1 with TRBJ2-3, with 10 bases that match TRBD2. The junction had 7 bases not matched to a gene; V was cut back by 1 base and J by 0 bases. This CDR3 has 17 residues. Germline assignment: CDR1 SQVTM and CDR2 ANQGSEA. The CDR3 DNA is TGCAGCGTTGAAGGCCCTAGCGGGAGATCTAGCACAGATACGCAGTATTTT. It codes for CSVEGPSGRSSTDTQYF.

The V and J genes are TRBV27 and TRBJ2-5, with a possible D match to TRBD1 (6 bases). Looked up from germline, CDR1 is MNHEY and CDR2 is SMNVEV (reference sequence). V dropped 6 bases and J dropped 1 base, with 12 bases sitting between them. The CDR3 runs to 14 residues. The CDR3 nucleotides read TGTGCCAGCAGACCGACAGGATCCCAAGAGACCCAGTACTTC. This sequence encodes CASRPTGSQETQYF.

This clone was detected only a few times. V usage is TRBV14 and J usage is TRBJ2-2; 7 nucleotides align to TRBD2. With V trimmed by 1 base and J by 5 bases, 7 bases remained unmatched. This CDR3 has 16 residues. Germline assignment: CDR1 SGHDN and CDR2 FVKESK. The CDR3 loop is CASSQVRAGATGELFF. DNA for the CDR3: TGTGCCAGCAGCCAAGTACGGGCGGGAGCAACCGGGGAGCTGTTTTTT.

The chain couples TRBV7-7 to TRBJ2-1; 7 bases map to TRBD2. Germline CDR1 and CDR2: SSHAT and FNYEAQ (reference sequence). CDR3 length equals 15 residues. J was trimmed by 9 bases and V by 5 bases; bases with no gene match: 13. The CDR3 reads CASSPDRAGDGEQFF. CDR3 in DNA: TGTGCCAGCAGCCCCGACCGGGCGGGAGACGGTGAGCAGTTCTTC.

This clone was picked up a small number of times. The chain is built from TRBV5-6 and TRBJ1-2; 7 bases map to TRBD1. Germline loops: CDR1 SGHDT, CDR2 YYEEEE. J was trimmed by 12 bases and V by 4 bases; bases with no gene match: 9. The CDR3 length is 12 residues. The CDR3 nucleotides are TGTGCCAGCAGCCCGGACAGGTTGAAAGACACCTTC. Translation gives CASSPDRLKDTF.

This clone has just one count. The gene calls are TRBV6-5 and TRBJ1-2; D is unclear. Germline CDR1 reads MNHEY; CDR2 reads SVGAGI. The CDR3 is 11 residues long. Between the trimmed V and J ends, which lost 6 bases and 4 bases, there was a span of 6 bases. For the CDR3, the DNA is TGTGCCAGCAGCCAAGGCTATGGCTACACCTTC. Translated, it gives CASSQGYGYTF.

Details on this clone: At the DNA level, this CDR3 is encoded by other sequences in the same sample as well. V and J are TRBV5-5 and TRBJ1-1, with D possibly TRBD1 on 6 matching bases. This CDR3 contains 13 residues. Germline V gene sequence: CDR1 SGHKS, CDR2 YYEKEE (reference sequence). V lost 3 bases, J lost 4 bases, and 10 bases lay in between. The CDR3: CASSSQGGTEAFF. CDR3 sequence (DNA): TGTGCCAGCAGCTCACAGGGAGGCACTGAAGCTTTCTTT.

Only one count was recorded for this clone. The chain employs TRBV18 and TRBJ2-7; D tentatively reads TRBD1 or TRBD2 (5 bases each). CDR1 KGHSH and CDR2 LQKENI come from the germline V gene. Deletions cut 0 bases from V and 2 bases from J, with 14 bases between. The CDR3 totals 16 residues. The CDR3, as DNA: TGTGCCAGCTCACCACCGGGACCTCAACCCACCTACGAGCAGTACTTC. Translating gives CASSPPGPQPTYEQYF.